This T cell receptor (beta chain) was sequenced during a study of blood T cell repertoires in COVID-19. At the level of the study: Acute and convalescent COVID-19 specimens originated in the United States, Italy and Spain. PBMCs, B-cell-depleted T cells, or T cells were the source of the cDNA or gDNA that made up the material.

The CDR3 totals 15 residues. V was clipped by 7 bases and J by 8 bases; unmatched bases: 9. Per germline, CDR1 MGHDK and CDR2 SYGVNS. This clone has only one observation. Original processing notes: Estimation of nucleated cell counts was performed using reference gene primer amplification. Using immunoSEQ multiplex PCR, the repertoire was profiled, and TCRdb retains in-frame clones only, with some absent. The D gene and trimming were derived from the DNA, and the V and J assignments and clone size from that table. Among 85,000 to 110,000 clones listed, roughly 90% were seen once. This clonotype was obtained from a woman aged 60-70 years with acute or convalescent COVID-19. This rearrangement joins TRBV25-1 to TRBJ1-6, with 9 bases fitting TRBD1. The sequenced sample consisted of peripheral blood. Here the CDR3 reads CASKPRDRVYSPLHF. The DNA for the CDR3 is TGTGCCAGCAAACCCCGGGACAGGGTTTATTCACCCCTCCACTTT.